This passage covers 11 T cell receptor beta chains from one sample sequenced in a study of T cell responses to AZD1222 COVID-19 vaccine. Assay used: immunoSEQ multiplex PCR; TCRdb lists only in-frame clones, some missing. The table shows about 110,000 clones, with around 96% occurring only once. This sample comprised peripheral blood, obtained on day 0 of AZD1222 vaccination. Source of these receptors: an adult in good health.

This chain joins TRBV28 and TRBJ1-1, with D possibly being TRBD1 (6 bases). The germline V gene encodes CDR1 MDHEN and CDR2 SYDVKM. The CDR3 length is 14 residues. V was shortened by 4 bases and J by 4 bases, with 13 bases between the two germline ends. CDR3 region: CASSSGGWGTEAFF. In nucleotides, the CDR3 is TGTGCCAGCAGTTCCGGGGGCTGGGGCACTGAAGCTTTCTTT.

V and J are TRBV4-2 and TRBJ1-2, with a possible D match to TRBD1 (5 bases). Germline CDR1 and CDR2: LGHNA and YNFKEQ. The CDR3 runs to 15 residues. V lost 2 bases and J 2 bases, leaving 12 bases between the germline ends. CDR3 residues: CASSQSDTANYGYTF. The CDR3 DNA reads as TGTGCCAGCAGCCAATCGGACACCGCGAACTATGGCTACACCTTC.

CDR3 sequence: CASSLFTDLYNEQFF. Written as DNA, the CDR3 is TGTGCCAGCAGCTTGTTCACGGACTTGTACAATGAGCAGTTCTTC. V and J are TRBV5-6 and TRBJ2-1, with D perhaps matching TRBD2 (5 bases). Germline CDR1 and CDR2: SGHDT and YYEEEE. This CDR3 has 15 residues. V dropped 1 base and J dropped 4 bases, with 12 bases sitting between them.

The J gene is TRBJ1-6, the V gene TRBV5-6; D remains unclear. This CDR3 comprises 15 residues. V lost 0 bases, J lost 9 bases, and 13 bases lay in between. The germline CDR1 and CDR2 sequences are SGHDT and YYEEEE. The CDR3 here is CASSLEGPGTSPLHF. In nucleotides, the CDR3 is TGTGCCAGCAGCTTGGAAGGTCCAGGCACTTCACCCCTCCACTTT.

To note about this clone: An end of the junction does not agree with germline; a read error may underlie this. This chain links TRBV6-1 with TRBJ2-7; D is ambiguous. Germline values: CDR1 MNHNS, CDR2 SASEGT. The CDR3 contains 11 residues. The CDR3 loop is CASCDHYEQYF. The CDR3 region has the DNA TGTGCCAGCTGTGACCACTACGAGCAGTACTTC.

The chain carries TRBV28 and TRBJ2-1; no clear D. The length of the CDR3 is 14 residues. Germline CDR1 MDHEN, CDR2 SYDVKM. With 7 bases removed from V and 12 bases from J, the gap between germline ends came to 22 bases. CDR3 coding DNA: TGTGCCAGCACCCTAGTGGGCCGTCGGGTTGGGCAGTTCTTC. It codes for CASTLVGRRVGQFF.

The CDR3 region has the DNA TGTGCCAGCAGCGTAGCTGGCCAGCTTAATGAAAAACTGTTTTTT. Translating gives CASSVAGQLNEKLFF. The J gene is TRBJ1-4, the V gene TRBV9; no clear D. The CDR3 runs 15 residues. Germline CDR1 and CDR2: SGDLS and YYNGEE. Trimming removed 0 bases from V and 4 bases from J, with 10 bases in between.

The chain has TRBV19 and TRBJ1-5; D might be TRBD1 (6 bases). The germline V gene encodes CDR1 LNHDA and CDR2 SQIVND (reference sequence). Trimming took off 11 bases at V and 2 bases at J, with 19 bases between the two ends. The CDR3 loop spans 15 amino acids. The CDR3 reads CASQQGSLGNQPQHF. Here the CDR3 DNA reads TGTGCCTCACAACAGGGTTCTCTTGGCAATCAGCCCCAGCATTTT.

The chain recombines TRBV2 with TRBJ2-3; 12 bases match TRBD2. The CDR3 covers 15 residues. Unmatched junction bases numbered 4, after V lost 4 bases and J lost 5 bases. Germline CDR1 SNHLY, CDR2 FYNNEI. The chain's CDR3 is CASSGLAGVKDTQYF. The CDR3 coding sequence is TGTGCCAGCAGTGGACTAGCGGGGGTAAAAGATACGCAGTATTTT.

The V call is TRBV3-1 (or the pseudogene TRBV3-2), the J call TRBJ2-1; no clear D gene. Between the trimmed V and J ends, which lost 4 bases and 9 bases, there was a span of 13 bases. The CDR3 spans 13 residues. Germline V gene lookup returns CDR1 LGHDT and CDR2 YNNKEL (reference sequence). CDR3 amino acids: CASSPTTLGEQFF. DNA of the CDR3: TGTGCCAGCAGCCCGACGACTTTGGGTGAGCAGTTCTTC.

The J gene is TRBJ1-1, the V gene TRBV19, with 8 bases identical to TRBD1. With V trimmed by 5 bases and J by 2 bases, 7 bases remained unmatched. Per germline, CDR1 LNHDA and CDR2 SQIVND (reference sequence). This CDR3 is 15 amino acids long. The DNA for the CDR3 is TGTGCCAGTAGTGTCCAGGGGGCGGGCAACACTGAAGCTTTCTTT. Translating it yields CASSVQGAGNTEAFF.